Reported below is one T cell receptor beta chain. Followed over time, Seattle patients had been enrolled while infection was active. The record originates from a study of blood T cell repertoires in COVID-19. Germline CDR1 is LNHDA and CDR2 is SQIVND (reference sequence). V was clipped by 0 bases and J by 8 bases, with 19 bases between them. The CDR3 is made up of 16 amino acids. The data were produced by immunoSEQ multiplex PCR, yet TCRdb's version contains in-frame clones alone and is incomplete. The top ten hold 20% to 25% of the sample, which has more than 45,000 clones, approximately 90% seen once.

The material sequenced was peripheral blood. The sequence derives from an elderly woman with COVID-19, enrolled during active disease. This chain links TRBV19 with TRBJ1-2; possible D gene TRBD1, 6 bases. The CDR3 loop is CASSIDRRGPPRGYTF. As DNA, the CDR3 is TGTGCCAGTAGTATAGATAGGCGGGGGCCGCCTAGGGGCTACACCTTC.